Listed here are 29 T cell receptor beta chains from one sample, sequenced in a study of blood T cell repertoires in COVID-19. TCRdb's table, derived via immunoSEQ multiplex PCR, lists solely in-frame clones and lacks some. The sample records 250,000 to 350,000 clones, about 89% being singletons. The sequenced sample was peripheral blood. The receptors were gathered from a woman in her forties who had recovered from COVID-19.

Remarks on this clone: A junction boundary mismatches the germline segment, possibly from a read error. The chain joins TRBV19 to TRBJ2-1; 10 bases are shared with TRBD2. CDR3 length equals 16 residues. Germline-derived CDR1 and CDR2 are LNHDA and SQIVND (reference sequence). The CDR3 here is CASSIVGLADYNEQFF. The CDR3 nucleotides are TGTGCCAGTAGCATAGTAGGACTAGCGGACTACAATGAGCAGTTCTTC. Full variable domain (outside the CDR3, taken from reference TRBV19 and TRBJ2-1): DGGITQSPKYLFRKEGQNVTLSCEQNLNHDAMYWYRQDPGQGLRLIYYSQIVNDFQKGDIAEGYSVSREKKESFPLTVTSAQKNPTAFYLCASSIVGLADYNEQFFGPGTRLTVL.

V is TRBV24-1 and J is TRBJ2-3; D remains ambiguous. Deletions cut 8 bases from V and 2 bases from J, with 7 bases between. The CDR3 sequence is 12 residues long. The germline V gene encodes CDR1 KGHDR and CDR2 SFDVKD. CDR3 sequence: CATKSNTDTQYF. CDR3 in DNA: TGTGCCACCAAGAGTAACACAGATACGCAGTATTTT.

The CDR3 region is CASSLAQIGGTEQYF. DNA for the CDR3: TGTGCCAGCAGCTTAGCCCAGATCGGGGGAACCGAACAGTACTTC. The chain is built from TRBV7-2 and TRBJ2-7; TRBD2 might be the D (6 bases). Trimming removed 0 bases from V and 10 bases from J, with 19 bases in between. Germline V CDR1 and CDR2: SGHTA, FQGNSA. The CDR3 totals 15 residues.

The chain is built from TRBV19 and TRBJ2-7; 9 bases align to TRBD2. This CDR3 spans 15 amino acids. The V gene end was trimmed by 5 bases and the J gene end by 0 bases; junction bases not matched to a gene: 5. The germline gives CDR1 LNHDA, CDR2 SQIVND (reference sequence). This CDR3 reads CASSLTSGISYEQYF. The CDR3 region has the DNA TGTGCCAGTAGTCTGACTAGCGGTATCTCCTACGAGCAGTACTTC.

The chain is built from TRBV5-8 and TRBJ2-1; 13 bases agree with TRBD2. With V trimmed by 5 bases and J by 8 bases, 10 bases remained unmatched. The CDR3 runs 16 residues. Germline values: CDR1 SGHTS, CDR2 YDEGEE. The CDR3: CASRVGLGLAGYEQFF. The CDR3 DNA reads as TGTGCCAGCAGGGTTGGGCTGGGACTAGCGGGATATGAGCAGTTCTTC.

The chain is built from TRBV2 and TRBJ2-5; 9 bases fit TRBD2. The CDR3 length is 14 residues. Germline lookup yields CDR1 SNHLY and CDR2 FYNNEI. Trimming cost V 2 bases and J 3 bases; bases outside gene matches: 1. The DNA for the CDR3 is TGTGCCAGCAGTGAACTAGCGGGAAAAGAGACCCAGTACTTC. Translated: CASSELAGKETQYF. Looking up the rest from reference TRBV2 and TRBJ2-5 gives the full variable domain: EPEVTQTPSHQVTQMGQEVILRCVPISNHLYFYWYRQILGQKVEFLVSFYNNEISEKSEIFDDQFSVERPDGSNFTLKIRSTKLEDSAMYFCASSELAGKETQYFGPGTRLLVL.

V gene TRBV5-4 combines with J gene TRBJ2-2; TRBD1 matches at 9 bases. Germline loops: CDR1 SGHNT, CDR2 YYREEE (reference sequence). Unmatched junction bases numbered 6, after V lost 6 bases and J lost 3 bases. The CDR3 is 15 amino acids. CDR3 sequence: CASTNRGRDTGELFF. Written as DNA, the CDR3 is TGTGCCAGCACCAACAGGGGGCGCGACACCGGGGAGCTGTTTTTT.

The V call is TRBV19, the J call TRBJ1-1, with D uncertain. Germline values: CDR1 LNHDA, CDR2 SQIVND (reference sequence). This CDR3 region has 13 residues. Trimming removed 0 bases at V and 7 bases at J, with 9 bases between. CDR3 in amino acids: CASSIDHAGEAFF. In DNA form, the CDR3 reads TGTGCCAGTAGTATAGATCACGCAGGTGAAGCTTTCTTT.

The chain carries TRBV27 and TRBJ2-4; 8 bases agree with TRBD1. Losses at the gene ends were 5 bases for V and 12 bases for J; bases not matched to a gene: 9. The CDR3 length is 13 residues. CDR1 and CDR2 (germline): MNHEY, SMNVEV (reference sequence). Written as DNA, the CDR3 is TGTGCCAGCAGTCCCGGACAGGGAATGGCTCAGTACTTC. It encodes CASSPGQGMAQYF.

The chain couples TRBV6-5 to TRBJ2-7; TRBD1 matches 7 bases. The CDR3 is 14 residues long. V lost 7 bases to trimming and J lost 4 bases; unmatched junction nucleotides: 10. Germline-derived CDR1 and CDR2 are MNHEY and SVGAGI. This chain's CDR3 is CASIRGQGEYEQYF. As DNA, the CDR3 is TGTGCCAGCATTAGAGGGCAGGGGGAGTACGAGCAGTACTTC.

In this sample, this clone turned up once. This chain links TRBV7-9 with TRBJ2-4; possibly TRBD1 for D (5 bases). Looked up from germline, CDR1 is SEHNR and CDR2 is FQNEAQ (reference sequence). V was pared by 4 bases and J by 11 bases, with 18 bases between. This CDR3 region has 14 residues. The CDR3 here is CASSSDGQSGVQYF. CDR3 DNA sequence: TGTGCCAGCAGCTCGGACGGACAAAGTGGGGTTCAGTACTTC.

V and J are TRBV13 and TRBJ2-7; weak D call: TRBD2 (5 bases). The CDR3 extends over 16 amino acids. Trimming stripped 2 bases from V and 2 bases from J, with 16 bases between. Per the germline V gene, CDR1 is PRHDT and CDR2 is FYEKMQ (reference sequence). DNA for the CDR3: TGTGCCAGCAGCTTAACTTTTCCACTAGGGCCCTACGAGCAGTACTTC. Its translation is CASSLTFPLGPYEQYF. Full variable domain (outside the CDR3, taken from reference TRBV13 and TRBJ2-7): AAGVIQSPRHLIKEKRETATLKCYPIPRHDTVYWYQQGPGQDPQFLISFYEKMQSDKGSIPDRFSAQQFSDYHSELNMSSLELGDSALYFCASSLTFPLGPYEQYFGPGTRLTVT.

The chain links TRBV11-2 to TRBJ1-1; no reliable D call. The CDR3 runs to 13 residues. Trimming pared 5 bases from V and 5 bases from J, leaving 12 bases between. In germline, CDR1 is SGHAT, CDR2 FQNNGV. The CDR3 sequence is CASSPSVRTEAFF. CDR3 DNA: TGTGCCAGCAGCCCTAGCGTACGGACTGAAGCTTTCTTT.

This chain joins TRBV3-1 (or the pseudogene TRBV3-2) and TRBJ1-2; D might be TRBD1 (5 bases). CDR1 and CDR2 (germline): LGHDT, YNNKEL (reference sequence). CDR3 length: 14 amino acids. Between the trimmed V and J ends, which lost 1 base and 4 bases, there was a span of 10 bases. In DNA, the CDR3 is TGTGCCAGCAGCCAAGTTGACAGTGTCTATGGCTACACCTTC. Protein: CASSQVDSVYGYTF.

A note on this clone: Distinct nucleotide sequences in the sample also encode this CDR3. The chain has TRBV4-1 and TRBJ2-3, with 14 bases fitting TRBD2. In germline, CDR1 is MGHRA, CDR2 YSYEKL. The CDR3 length is 17 residues. The V gene end was trimmed by 6 bases and the J gene end by 3 bases; junction bases not matched to a gene: 8. The CDR3 DNA sequence: TGCGCCAGCAGTCTTGGGACTAGCGGGAGTGGGACAGATACGCAGTATTTT. This codes for CASSLGTSGSGTDTQYF.

This rearrangement joins TRBV19 to TRBJ2-3; 8 bases map to TRBD1. The CDR3 loop spans 15 amino acids. Looked up from germline, CDR1 is LNHDA and CDR2 is SQIVND (reference sequence). The V gene end was trimmed by 6 bases and the J gene end by 2 bases; junction bases not matched to a gene: 7. DNA of the CDR3: TGTGCCAGTAGGATACAGGGGGTACTCACAGATACGCAGTATTTT. This gives the protein CASRIQGVLTDTQYF. Based on the CDR3 plus reference TRBV19 and TRBJ2-3, the full variable domain is DGGITQSPKYLFRKEGQNVTLSCEQNLNHDAMYWYRQDPGQGLRLIYYSQIVNDFQKGDIAEGYSVSREKKESFPLTVTSAQKNPTAFYLCASRIQGVLTDTQYFGPGTRLTVL.

In its sample, this clone was seen once. The V and J genes are TRBV2 and TRBJ2-5, with D perhaps matching TRBD1 (5 bases). Germline CDR1 reads SNHLY; CDR2 reads FYNNEI. V lost 5 bases and J 2 bases, leaving 9 bases between the germline ends. The CDR3 covers 13 residues. This CDR3 reads CASSWTSQETQYF. The CDR3 DNA sequence: TGTGCCAGCAGTTGGACAAGTCAAGAGACCCAGTACTTC.

CDR3 region: CASSPRQSAGGASDTEAFF. The CDR3 DNA reads TGTGCCAGCTCACCCCGGCAAAGTGCAGGGGGCGCGTCGGACACTGAAGCTTTCTTT. This chain connects TRBV18 to TRBJ1-1; 8 positions match TRBD1. The germline gives CDR1 KGHSH, CDR2 LQKENI. This CDR3 has 19 amino acids. V lost 3 bases to trimming and J lost 3 bases; unmatched junction nucleotides: 18.

The CDR3 protein is CAIDQGRGKLFF. Written as DNA, the CDR3 is TGTGCCATCGATCAGGGGCGAGGAAAACTGTTTTTT. V and J are TRBV28 and TRBJ1-4, with D perhaps matching TRBD1 (6 bases). In germline, CDR1 is MDHEN, CDR2 SYDVKM. Trimming cost V 10 bases and J 10 bases, with 16 bases left between them. This CDR3 spans 12 amino acids.

V gene TRBV7-9 combines with J gene TRBJ2-5; 9 bases line up with TRBD2. CDR1 is SEHNR and CDR2 is FQNEAQ in the germline V gene (reference sequence). Unmatched junction bases numbered 9, after V lost 5 bases and J lost 5 bases. The CDR3 is 15 residues long. The CDR3 here is CASSPGVAGDETQYF. Here the CDR3 DNA reads TGTGCCAGCAGCCCAGGGGTAGCGGGAGACGAGACCCAGTACTTC.

J is TRBJ2-1 and V is TRBV7-9; TRBD2 might be the D (6 bases). V dropped 0 bases and J dropped 6 bases, with 9 bases sitting between them. CDR3 length equals 14 residues. Looked up from germline, CDR1 is SEHNR and CDR2 is FQNEAQ (reference sequence). The CDR3 sequence is CASSLAGGGNEQFF. CDR3 coding DNA: TGTGCCAGCAGCTTAGCGGGAGGCGGCAATGAGCAGTTCTTC.

The V and J genes are TRBV11-2 and TRBJ1-2; tentative D call: TRBD1 (6 bases). The CDR3 has 13 amino acids. Trimming left V 5 bases short and J 3 bases short, with 10 bases between. From germline, CDR1 is SGHAT and CDR2 FQNNGV. In nucleotides, the CDR3 is TGTGCCAGCAGCGCACAGGGTGACTATGGCTACACCTTC. Translating gives CASSAQGDYGYTF.

The genes are TRBV9 and TRBJ2-2; 8 bases are a match to TRBD2. The CDR3 contains 16 residues. V lost 3 bases and J lost 5; bases outside the gene matches: 9. The germline V gene has CDR1 SGDLS and CDR2 YYNGEE. CDR3: CASSATPGGGTGELFF. The CDR3 bases are TGTGCCAGCAGCGCGACCCCGGGAGGGGGGACCGGGGAGCTGTTTTTT.

The chain joins TRBV6-2 or TRBV6-3 to TRBJ1-1; no definite D call. V dropped 0 bases and J dropped 6 bases, with 11 bases sitting between them. This CDR3 is built from 14 residues. CDR1 is MNHEY, CDR2 SVGEGT, per germline. The CDR3 here is CASSYSIEGPEAFF. The CDR3 DNA is TGTGCCAGCAGTTACTCGATTGAGGGCCCTGAAGCTTTCTTT.

The chain recombines TRBV13 with TRBJ2-1; TRBD2 aligns across 7 bases. The CDR3 spans 14 residues. From germline, CDR1 is PRHDT and CDR2 FYEKMQ (reference sequence). Losses at the gene ends were 4 bases for V and 6 bases for J; bases not matched to a gene: 6. In DNA form, the CDR3 reads TGTGCCAGCAGCTGGGGGGAGGGCCTCAATGAGCAGTTCTTC. It yields the protein CASSWGEGLNEQFF.

This chain uses TRBV29-1 with TRBJ2-7, with D hard to call. The CDR3 contains 11 residues. Trimming left V 1 base short and J 5 bases short, with 6 bases between. CDR1 SQVTM and CDR2 ANQGSEA come from the germline V gene. DNA for the CDR3: TGCAGCGTTGAAGGTTTCGACGAGCAGTACTTC. The encoded protein is CSVEGFDEQYF.

The V gene is TRBV9, the J gene TRBJ2-7; 9 bases agree with TRBD2. V was clipped by 0 bases and J by 3 bases; unmatched bases: 4. This CDR3 contains 15 residues. Germline assignment: CDR1 SGDLS and CDR2 YYNGEE. In DNA, the CDR3 is TGTGCCAGCAGCGTAGAGGCGGGAGGGGACTACGAGCAGTACTTC. Translated: CASSVEAGGDYEQYF.

J is TRBJ1-4 and V is TRBV28, with a possible D match to TRBD1 (6 bases). The V gene lost 6 bases and the J gene lost 4 bases, with 12 bases spanning the gap. CDR1 is MDHEN and CDR2 is SYDVKM in the germline V gene. This CDR3 is 14 amino acids long. The CDR3 loop is CASSPDSYNEKLFF. Here the CDR3 DNA reads TGTGCCAGCAGCCCGGACAGCTATAATGAAAAACTGTTTTTT.

The chain carries TRBV29-1 and TRBJ2-2; the D gene is possibly TRBD2 (5 bases). The CDR3 extends over 13 amino acids. CDR1 SQVTM and CDR2 ANQGSEA come from the germline V gene. V was trimmed by 5 bases and J by 4 bases, leaving 11 bases between them. CDR3 bases: TGCAGCGTTCATCGGACTGGCACCGGGGAGCTGTTTTTT. It encodes CSVHRTGTGELFF.